This TCR beta chain was sequenced during a study of blood T cells in healthy people across ages. Study-level findings and limits: When set beside aged donors, long-lived donors presented more naive CD4+ cells and higher diversity. Among T cells, TCR beta diversity per million cells dropped roughly linearly as age rose. Unknown donor CMV status possibly confounded expanded clonotype changes.

This clonotype was seen more than once but under ten times. Its antigen is not identified. A sample-barcoded 5' primer and a J-beta primer mix were used in a second PCR of roughly 6 to 12 cycles. All samples gave at least 2.5 million CDR3-containing paired-end reads. Via MiXCR, TCRdb re-called the 5' RACE reads, giving one row per CDR3 protein. The sample gives roughly 2 million distinct CDR3 sequences, approximately 50% of which show up once; roughly 2.1% is in the top ten. The sample was blood. This clonotype originated in a woman in her thirties or forties in good health.

CDR3 loop: CASSSRGSVLSGANVLTF. The CDR3 coding sequence is TGTGCCAGCAGCTCTAGGGGCAGTGTTCTCTCTGGGGCCAACGTCCTGACTTTC. The rearrangement uses TRBV11-2 and TRBJ2-6; tentative D call: TRBD1 (5 bases). The V gene lost 4 bases and the J gene lost 0 bases, with 16 bases spanning the gap. The CDR3 has 18 amino acids. Per the germline V gene, CDR1 is SGHAT and CDR2 is FQNNGV.